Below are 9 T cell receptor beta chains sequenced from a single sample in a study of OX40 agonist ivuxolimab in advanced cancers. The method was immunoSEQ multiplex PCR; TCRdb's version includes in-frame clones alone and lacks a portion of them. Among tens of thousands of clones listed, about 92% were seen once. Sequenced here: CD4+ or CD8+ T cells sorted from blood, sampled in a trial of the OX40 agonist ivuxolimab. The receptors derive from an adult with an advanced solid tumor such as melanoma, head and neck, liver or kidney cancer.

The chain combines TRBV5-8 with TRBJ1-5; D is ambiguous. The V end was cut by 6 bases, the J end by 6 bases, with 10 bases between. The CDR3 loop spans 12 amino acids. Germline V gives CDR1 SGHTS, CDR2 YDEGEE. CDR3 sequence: CASTIGLQPQHF. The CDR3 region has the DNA TGTGCCAGCACCATAGGACTTCAGCCCCAGCATTTT.

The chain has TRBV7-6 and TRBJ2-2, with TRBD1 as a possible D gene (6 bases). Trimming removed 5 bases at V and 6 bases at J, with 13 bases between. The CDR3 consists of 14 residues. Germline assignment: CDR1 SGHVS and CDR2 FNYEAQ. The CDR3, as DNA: TGTGCCAGCAGCCGTGGGGGCCTGGCCGGGGAGCTGTTTTTT. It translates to CASSRGGLAGELFF. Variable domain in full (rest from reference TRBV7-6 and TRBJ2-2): GAGVSQSPRYKVTKRGQDVALRCDPISGHVSLYWYRQALGQGPEFLTYFNYEAQQDKSGLPNDRFSAERPEGSISTLTIQRTEQRDSAMYRCASSRGGLAGELFFGEGSRLTVL.

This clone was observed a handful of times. CDR3 region: CASSQAKQGGTEAFF. Written as DNA, the CDR3 is TGCGCCAGCAGCCAAGCCAAACAGGGTGGAACTGAAGCTTTCTTT. The V and J genes are TRBV4-1 and TRBJ1-1, with D perhaps matching TRBD1 (6 bases). The CDR3 is 15 amino acids. Trimming shortened V by 1 base and J by 5 bases, and 14 bases separated the two germline ends. Germline V lookup: CDR1 MGHRA, CDR2 YSYEKL.

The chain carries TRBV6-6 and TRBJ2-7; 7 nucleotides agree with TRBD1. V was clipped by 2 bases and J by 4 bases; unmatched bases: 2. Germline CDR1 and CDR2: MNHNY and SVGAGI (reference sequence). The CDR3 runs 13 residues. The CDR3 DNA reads TGTGCCAGCAGTTACGTACAGGGGTACGAGCAGTACTTC. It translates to CASSYVQGYEQYF.

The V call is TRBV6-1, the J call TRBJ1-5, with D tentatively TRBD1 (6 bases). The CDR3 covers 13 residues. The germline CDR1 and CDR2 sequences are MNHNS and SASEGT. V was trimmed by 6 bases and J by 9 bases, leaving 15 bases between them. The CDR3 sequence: CASRGRGLVPQHF. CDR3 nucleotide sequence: TGTGCCAGCAGGGGCAGGGGTTTGGTGCCCCAGCATTTT.

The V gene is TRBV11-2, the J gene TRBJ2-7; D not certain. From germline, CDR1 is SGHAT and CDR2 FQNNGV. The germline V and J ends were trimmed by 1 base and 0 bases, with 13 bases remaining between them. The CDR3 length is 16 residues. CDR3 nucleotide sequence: TGTGCCAGCAGCTTAGGTCGGTGGGGTAGCTCCTACGAGCAGTACTTC. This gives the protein CASSLGRWGSSYEQYF.

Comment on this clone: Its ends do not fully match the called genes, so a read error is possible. The CDR3 is CASSQGLADAQYF. The CDR3 DNA reads as TGTGCCAGCAGTCAAGGACTGGCAGATGCGCAGTATTTT. The gene calls are TRBV28 and TRBJ2-3; D is perhaps TRBD2 (5 bases). Germline CDR1 reads MDHEN; CDR2 reads SYDVKM. The CDR3 has 13 amino acids.

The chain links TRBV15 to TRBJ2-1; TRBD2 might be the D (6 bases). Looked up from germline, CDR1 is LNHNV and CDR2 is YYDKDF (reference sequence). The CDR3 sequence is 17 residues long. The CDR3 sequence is CRPRLSGEQAYYNEQFF. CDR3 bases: TGTAGGCCACGTCTGTCGGGAGAACAAGCCTACTACAATGAGCAGTTCTTC.

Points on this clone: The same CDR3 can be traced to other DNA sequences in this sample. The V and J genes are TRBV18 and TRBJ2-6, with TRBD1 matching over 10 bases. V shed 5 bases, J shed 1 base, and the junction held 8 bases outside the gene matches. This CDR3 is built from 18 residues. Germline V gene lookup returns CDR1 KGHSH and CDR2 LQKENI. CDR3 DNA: TGTGCCAGCTCAGCGGTATGGACAGGGGGGTCTGGGGCCAACGTCCTGACTTTC. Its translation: CASSAVWTGGSGANVLTF. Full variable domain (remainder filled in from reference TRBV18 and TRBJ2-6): NAGVMQNPRHLVRRRGQEARLRCSPMKGHSHVYWYRQLPEEGLKFMVYLQKENIIDESGMPKERFSAEFPKEGPSILRIQQVVRGDSAAYFCASSAVWTGGSGANVLTFGAGSRLTVL.